This is a list of T cell receptor beta chains from one sample in a study of cytotoxic CD8 clonotypes in ibrutinib-treated CLL. Produced via immunoSEQ multiplex PCR; TCRdb's table is partial and in-frame only. The table shows around 140,000 clones, with 76% occurring only once. The sample consisted of PBMCs, taken after 24 months of ibrutinib treatment. The source is a human donor with chronic lymphocytic leukemia. Each CDR3 is given with its conserved first and last residue. The order of the fields is D gene, V gene, clone size, J gene, CDR3 protein, CDR3 DNA. The D gene is left open where the match is weak. Only some rows state a clone size, as once, few, many or a class for expanded clones.

.	TRBV7-3	many	TRBJ2-1	CASSPRRGNEQFF	TGTGCCAGCAGCCCCCGGAGGGGGAATGAGCAGTTCTTC
.	TRBV28	few	TRBJ2-7	CASLGGVRYEQYF	TGTGCCAGCTTGGGGGGAGTAAGGTACGAGCAGTACTTC
.	TRBV7-9	.	TRBJ2-7	CASSLGYRKDEQYF	TGTGCCAGCAGCTTGGGGTACCGGAAGGACGAGCAGTACTTC
.	TRBV19	.	TRBJ2-1	CASSRDASYNEQFF	TGTGCCAGTAGTAGAGACGCCTCCTACAATGAGCAGTTCTTC
.	TRBV27	.	TRBJ2-2	CASSLRGGTGELFF	TGTGCCAGCAGTTTACGGGGAGGCACCGGGGAGCTGTTTTTT
.	TRBV4-1	.	TRBJ2-5	CASSHPDRDEETQYF	TGCGCCAGCAGCCACCCGGACCGGGACGAAGAGACCCAGTACTTC
.	TRBV28	.	TRBJ2-3	CASSPPELVDTQYF	TGTGCCAGCAGTCCCCCCGAGTTAGTGGATACGCAGTATTTT
TRBD1	TRBV9	.	TRBJ1-2	CASSVGTGKDYGYTF	TGTGCCAGCAGCGTTGGGACAGGGAAAGACTATGGCTACACCTTC
.	TRBV6-5	.	TRBJ1-1	CASVRGHLNTEAFF	TGTGCCAGCGTCAGGGGACACCTGAACACTGAAGCTTTCTTT
TRBD2	TRBV14	.	TRBJ2-7	CASSPPGSGLGVQYF	TGTGCCAGCAGCCCCCCGGGTAGCGGGCTGGGGGTGCAGTACTTC
TRBD2	TRBV28	.	TRBJ2-1	CATLRTSGSGYNEQFF	TGTGCCACCCTTCGGACTAGCGGGAGTGGTTACAATGAGCAGTTCTTC
TRBD2	TRBV5-4	.	TRBJ2-1	CASSTGTSGVYNEQFF	TGTGCCAGCAGCACCGGGACTAGCGGGGTGTACAATGAGCAGTTCTTC
.	TRBV5-1	.	TRBJ1-1	CASSPGGEWGTEAFF	TGCGCCAGCAGCCCAGGAGGGGAGTGGGGCACTGAAGCTTTCTTT
.	TRBV7-3	few	TRBJ2-2	CASSKGTNTGELFF	TGTGCCAGCAGCAAAGGGACCAACACCGGGGAGCTGTTTTTT
TRBD1	TRBV4-3	.	TRBJ1-2	CASSPGTEYGYTF	TGCGCCAGCAGCCCCGGGACAGAGTATGGCTACACCTTC
.	TRBV5-1	.	TRBJ1-2	CASSLRPADGYTF	TGCGCCAGCAGCCTACGACCGGCAGATGGCTACACCTTC
.	TRBV9	.	TRBJ1-6	CASSVGGGERSPLHF	TGTGCCAGCAGCGTAGGCGGGGGAGAGCGTTCACCCCTCCACTTT
.	TRBV27	.	TRBJ2-2	CASSLTEPNTGELFF	TGTGCCAGCAGCCTGACAGAGCCGAACACCGGGGAGCTGTTTTTT
.	TRBV6-1	.	TRBJ2-1	CASSDRAGAQLEQFF	TGTGCCAGCAGTGATAGGGCTGGAGCTCAACTTGAGCAGTTCTTC
.	TRBV18	.	TRBJ2-7	CASSPPGGTYEQYF	TGTGCCAGCTCACCACCAGGGGGAACCTACGAGCAGTACTTC
TRBD2	TRBV18	once	TRBJ2-7	CASSREDPLYEQYF	TGTGCCAGCTCCCGGGAGGACCCCCTCTACGAGCAGTACTTC
.	TRBV7-2	few	TRBJ2-2	CASSLAGGTGELFF	TGTGCCAGCAGCTTAGCTGGCGGCACCGGGGAGCTGTTTTTT
.	TRBV27	few	TRBJ2-7	CASSPQGGWAYEQYF	TGTGCCAGCAGTCCCCAGGGGGGGTGGGCCTACGAGCAGTACTTC
TRBD1	TRBV5-8	.	TRBJ2-5	CASSPTGTGYQETQYF	TGTGCCAGCAGCCCGACCGGGACAGGGTACCAAGAGACCCAGTACTTC
TRBD2	TRBV4-2	many	TRBJ2-7	CASSQGPVGGYYEQYF	TGTGCCAGCAGCCAAGGGCCCGTCGGGGGGTACTACGAGCAGTACTTC
.	TRBV9	.	TRBJ2-7	CASSPLDGPMWDEQYF	TGTGCCAGCAGCCCCTTGGACGGCCCCATGTGGGACGAGCAGTACTTC
.	TRBV15	.	TRBJ2-5	CATSTQQGSFQETQYF	TGTGCCACCAGCACCCAACAGGGCTCGTTCCAAGAGACCCAGTACTTC
.	TRBV20-1	.	TRBJ2-7	CSALTAEQYF	TGCAGTGCCCTGACCGCCGAGCAGTACTTC
.	TRBV6-1	few	TRBJ2-1	CASRPLGRGNEQFF	TGTGCCAGCAGACCTCTAGGCCGGGGCAATGAGCAGTTCTTC
TRBD2	TRBV10-3	.	TRBJ2-7	CAISGGGTGNYEQYF	TGTGCCATCAGTGGGGGGGGAACGGGAAACTACGAGCAGTACTTC
TRBD1	TRBV5-5	.	TRBJ2-7	CASSPAGQGVEQYF	TGTGCCAGCAGCCCCGCGGGACAGGGTGTGGAGCAGTACTTC
.	TRBV9	few	TRBJ2-7	CASSADWDGEQYF	TGTGCCAGCAGCGCCGACTGGGATGGTGAGCAGTACTTC
.	TRBV5-1	.	TRBJ1-1	CASSQPNTEAFF	TGCGCCAGCAGCCAACCTAACACTGAAGCTTTCTTT
TRBD1	TRBV6-5	.	TRBJ1-2	CASTRTGGQGYTF	TGTGCCAGCACCCGAACAGGGGGTCAAGGCTACACCTTC
.	TRBV28	.	TRBJ2-5	CASSPPWAVQETQYF	TGTGCCAGCAGCCCCCCCTGGGCGGTCCAAGAGACCCAGTACTTC
.	TRBV4-2	.	TRBJ2-7	CASSQAWEWAYEQYF	TGTGCCAGCAGCCAAGCGTGGGAGTGGGCCTACGAGCAGTACTTC
.	TRBV6-5	.	TRBJ1-5	CASSTPGHQPQHF	TGTGCCAGCAGTACCCCGGGGCATCAGCCCCAGCATTTT
TRBD1	TRBV7-9	.	TRBJ2-5	CASSLWTGGLETQYF	TGTGCCAGCAGCCTATGGACAGGGGGCTTGGAGACCCAGTACTTC
.	TRBV30	.	TRBJ2-6	CAWSGGPPSGANVLTF	TGTGCCTGGAGTGGTGGACCTCCCTCTGGGGCCAACGTCCTGACTTTC